This TCR beta chain was documented in a study of cytomegalovirus exposure and HLA in healthy donors. As to this clone: Its antigen is currently unknown.

Donors were nominally healthy when sampled, though unrecorded immune exposures were likely. Study conclusions and caveats: An apparent linkage of common viral pathogens to several of the most significant clusters emerged in a later analysis. Confirmation was obtained in vitro that a few CMV-associated chains are specific for CMV antigens. The study flagged around 160 TCR beta chains as cytomegalovirus-associated.

With 7 bases removed from V and 0 bases from J, the gap between germline ends came to 12 bases. Per the germline V gene, CDR1 is SGDLS and CDR2 is YYNGEE. This CDR3 has 14 residues. PCR amplification relied on 60 Vbeta primers (plus 13 Jbeta primers). Libraries were prepared by immunoSEQ multiplex PCR; TCRdb keeps only in-frame clonotypes and omits some of them. In all, the sample yields fewer than 60,000 clones. This receptor was identified in a woman in her 30s in good health and CMV-seropositive. Sequencing was done on a sample of PBMCs. The chain has TRBV9 and TRBJ2-3; possibly TRBD1 for D (6 bases). The CDR3 protein is CASAQGFSTDTQYF. CDR3 nucleotide sequence: TGTGCCAGCGCGCAGGGGTTTAGCACAGATACGCAGTATTTT.